This is a list of T cell receptor beta chains from one sample in a study of shared clonotypes between healthy human individuals. The repertoire was sequenced with immunoSEQ multiplex PCR; TCRdb's copy has only in-frame clones and lacks some. The table has around 2.1 million clones, about 92% seen once. The sample was naive CD8+ T cells from PBMCs. Every receptor here comes from a man aged 18 to 29 in good health. Some clones in this sample may be carry-over from other donors' samples. Each CDR3 is given with its conserved first and last residue. Fields, in order: clone size, J gene, D gene, V gene, CDR3 DNA, CDR3 protein. The D gene is left open where the match is weak. The size of a clone is reported for some rows only, either as once, few or many, or as a class for expanded clones.

clone size: .
J gene: TRBJ1-2
D gene: .
V gene: TRBV11-2
CDR3 DNA: TGTGCCAGCAGCGACTACAGGGTTGAGGGGTCATTC
CDR3 protein: CASSDYRVEGSF

clone size: .
J gene: TRBJ2-5
D gene: TRBD1
V gene: TRBV28
CDR3 DNA: TGTGCCAGCATCGAAGGGGGCCGGGAGACCCAGTACTTC
CDR3 protein: CASIEGGRETQYF

clone size: .
J gene: TRBJ2-2
D gene: .
V gene: TRBV30
CDR3 DNA: TGTGCCTGGAGTTTCGGGGCAGCGCCCACCGGGGAGCTGTTTTTT
CDR3 protein: CAWSFGAAPTGELFF

clone size: .
J gene: TRBJ2-1
D gene: TRBD2
V gene: TRBV12-5
CDR3 DNA: TGTGCTAGTGGTTTGCTCACTAGCGGGACCTACAATGAGCAGTTCTTC
CDR3 protein: CASGLLTSGTYNEQFF

clone size: .
J gene: TRBJ2-7
D gene: TRBD1
V gene: TRBV6-1
CDR3 DNA: TGTGCCAGCACTACACACAGGGGCCTGAGGTACGAGCAGTACTTC
CDR3 protein: CASTTHRGLRYEQYF

clone size: .
J gene: TRBJ2-7
D gene: .
V gene: TRBV27
CDR3 DNA: TGTGCCAGCAGTATCCGGGACCCCCGGAACGAGCAGTACTTC
CDR3 protein: CASSIRDPRNEQYF

clone size: .
J gene: TRBJ1-1
D gene: .
V gene: TRBV11-2
CDR3 DNA: TGTGCCAGCAGCTCAGATTACAGGAGCTTGAACACTGAAGCTTTCTTT
CDR3 protein: CASSSDYRSLNTEAFF

clone size: .
J gene: TRBJ2-7
D gene: TRBD1
V gene: TRBV14
CDR3 DNA: TGTGCCAGCAGCCACGGGACAGGCACCTACGAGCAGTACTTC
CDR3 protein: CASSHGTGTYEQYF

clone size: .
J gene: TRBJ2-7
D gene: .
V gene: TRBV10-2
CDR3 DNA: TGCGCCAGCAGCGCCACCTACGAGCAGTACTTC
CDR3 protein: CASSATYEQYF

clone size: .
J gene: TRBJ2-2
D gene: .
V gene: TRBV7-9
CDR3 DNA: TGTGCCAGCAGCTTAATTGAGGGGCATCTCGGGGAGCTGTTTTTT
CDR3 protein: CASSLIEGHLGELFF

clone size: once
J gene: TRBJ2-7
D gene: .
V gene: TRBV4-1
CDR3 DNA: TGCGCCAGCAGCCCCCTGCATGGGGGATACTACGAGCAGTACTTC
CDR3 protein: CASSPLHGGYYEQYF

clone size: .
J gene: TRBJ2-6
D gene: TRBD2
V gene: TRBV5-4
CDR3 DNA: TGTGCCAGCAACGTTGGAGCGGGAGGGCCTGGGGCCAACGTCCTGACTTTC
CDR3 protein: CASNVGAGGPGANVLTF

clone size: .
J gene: TRBJ2-7
D gene: .
V gene: TRBV13
CDR3 DNA: TGTGCCAGCAGTTCCGGATCTCCCTCCTACGAGCAGTACTTC
CDR3 protein: CASSSGSPSYEQYF

clone size: .
J gene: TRBJ2-7
D gene: TRBD1
V gene: TRBV14
CDR3 DNA: TGTGCCAGCAGCCAAGATCCGGCGGACAGGGTACCCTACGAGCAGTACTTC
CDR3 protein: CASSQDPADRVPYEQYF

clone size: .
J gene: TRBJ1-1
D gene: .
V gene: TRBV9
CDR3 DNA: TGTGCCAGCAGCATCTCCGGGGGAGGGACTGAAGCTTTCTTT
CDR3 protein: CASSISGGGTEAFF

clone size: .
J gene: TRBJ2-7
D gene: TRBD1
V gene: TRBV6-1
CDR3 DNA: TGTGCCAGCAGTGATCGGGACAGGGGGTTCTCCTACGAGCAGTACTTC
CDR3 protein: CASSDRDRGFSYEQYF

clone size: .
J gene: TRBJ2-1
D gene: TRBD1
V gene: TRBV30
CDR3 DNA: TGTGCCTGGAAGGGGACAGGGGTGGTATATGAGCAGTTCTTC
CDR3 protein: CAWKGTGVVYEQFF

clone size: once
J gene: TRBJ1-2
D gene: .
V gene: TRBV15
CDR3 DNA: TGTGCCACCAGCATTGGGGGGGGGAGTAACTATGGCTACACCTTC
CDR3 protein: CATSIGGGSNYGYTF

clone size: .
J gene: TRBJ1-2
D gene: TRBD1
V gene: TRBV20-1
CDR3 DNA: TGCAGTGCTAGATGGGACAGCGGCTACACCTTC
CDR3 protein: CSARWDSGYTF

clone size: .
J gene: TRBJ1-5
D gene: .
V gene: TRBV29-1
CDR3 DNA: TGCAGCGTTGAAGAGAAGAAGTATGGGCCGGGGACCTACAATCAGCCCCAGCATTTT
CDR3 protein: CSVEEKKYGPGTYNQPQHF

clone size: .
J gene: TRBJ2-7
D gene: .
V gene: TRBV6-5
CDR3 DNA: TGTGCCAGCAGTTACTCGCGCCGTCCGGTCTACGAGCAGTACTTC
CDR3 protein: CASSYSRRPVYEQYF

clone size: .
J gene: TRBJ1-1
D gene: .
V gene: TRBV27
CDR3 DNA: TGTGCCAGTCGGGTGGGGACTGAGGCTTTCTTT
CDR3 protein: CASRVGTEAFF

clone size: .
J gene: TRBJ2-1
D gene: .
V gene: TRBV18
CDR3 DNA: TGTGCCAGCTCACCATGGGAGGCACCGAGCTCCTACAATGAGCAGTTCTTC
CDR3 protein: CASSPWEAPSSYNEQFF

clone size: .
J gene: TRBJ2-3
D gene: .
V gene: TRBV10-2
CDR3 DNA: TGCGCCAGCAGTGCCGGGACTTACCCTAGCACAGATACGCAGTATTTT
CDR3 protein: CASSAGTYPSTDTQYF

clone size: .
J gene: TRBJ1-1
D gene: .
V gene: TRBV9
CDR3 DNA: TGTGCCAGCAGCGTAGCGGGGAGCACTGAAGCTTTCTTT
CDR3 protein: CASSVAGSTEAFF

clone size: once
J gene: TRBJ2-7
D gene: .
V gene: TRBV2
CDR3 DNA: TGTGCCAGCAGTGAAAGGGTAACGAGGGTGGGGGAGCAGTACTTC
CDR3 protein: CASSERVTRVGEQYF